The rows below give T cell receptor beta chains drawn from one sample of a study of response to subunit inactivated influenza vaccine. TCRdb re-derived calls from the RT-PCR reads in MiXCR, one entry per CDR3 protein. The sample includes roughly 710,000 distinct CDR3 sequences, 13% to 15% of them seen just once. The material was PBMCs from blood, obtained 14 to 15 days before vaccination. These receptors all come from a man aged 45-65 years who received an inactivated influenza vaccine. Each CDR3 is given with its conserved first and last residue. Each record gives: clone size, V gene, D gene, J gene, CDR3 protein, CDR3 DNA. A D gene is named only where the DNA matches it firmly. Clone sizes are given selectively: once, few, many, or a class where the clone is expanded.

few,TRBV4-3,TRBD2,TRBJ2-3,CASSQGGTSGGRYTDTQYF,TGCGCCAGCAGCCAGGGTGGGACTAGCGGGGGCCGGTACACAGATACGCAGTATTTT
-,TRBV5-4,-,TRBJ2-3,CASSFREAQDTQYF,TGTGCCAGCAGCTTCAGGGAAGCCCAAGATACGCAGTATTTT
few,TRBV4-2,TRBD1,TRBJ2-7,CASSQPRTGGNEQYF,TGTGCCAGCAGCCAACCACGGACAGGGGGCAACGAGCAGTACTTC
-,TRBV5-1,TRBD2,TRBJ2-1,CASSPSGGAQNEQFF,TGCGCCAGCAGCCCAAGCGGGGGGGCTCAGAATGAGCAGTTCTTC
many,TRBV5-1,TRBD1,TRBJ2-5,CASSLETGTGGGETQYF,TGCGCCAGCAGCTTGGAAACCGGGACAGGGGGGGGAGAGACCCAGTACTTC
-,TRBV5-1,-,TRBJ2-1,CASSPLKGDNNEQFF,TGCGCCAGCAGCCCCTTAAAGGGTGATAACAATGAGCAGTTCTTC
few,TRBV7-2,TRBD1,TRBJ2-1,CASSLVAGGYEQFF,TGTGCCAGCAGCTTAGTAGCAGGGGGCTATGAGCAGTTCTTC
few,TRBV15,TRBD1,TRBJ1-5,CATSRERGTGGNQPQHF,TGTGCCACCAGCAGAGAAAGAGGGACAGGGGGCAATCAGCCCCAGCATTTT
-,TRBV11-2,-,TRBJ2-6,CASSLDSSNPSGANVLTF,TGTGCCAGCAGCTTAGACTCCTCCAACCCCTCTGGGGCCAACGTCCTGACTTTC
-,TRBV5-1,-,TRBJ1-1,CASSLVWTGTEAFF,TGCGCCAGCAGCTTGGTGTGGACGGGAACTGAAGCTTTCTTT
few,TRBV28,-,TRBJ2-1,CASSALAYSYNEQFF,TGTGCCAGCAGTGCCCTAGCGTATTCCTACAATGAGCAGTTCTTC
many,TRBV12-3/TRBV12-4,-,TRBJ2-4,CASSRGSKGNIQYF,TGTGCCAGCAGTAGGGGCTCTAAGGGGAACATTCAGTACTTC
-,TRBV21-1,-,TRBJ1-2,CASKGSGTRDYGYTF,TGTGCCAGCAAAGGGAGCGGTACTAGGGACTATGGCTACACCTTC
few,TRBV9,-,TRBJ2-7,CASSVEGAASNEQYF,TGTGCCAGCAGCGTAGAGGGCGCGGCTAGCAACGAGCAGTACTTC
many,TRBV24-1,-,TRBJ2-1,CATSDTRGGNEQFF,TGTGCCACCAGTGATACGAGGGGGGGCAATGAGCAGTTCTTC
-,TRBV5-6,TRBD1,TRBJ1-1,CASSLGGQGKGVAFF,TGTGCCAGCAGCTTGGGGGGACAGGGTAAAGGTGTAGCTTTCTTT
few,TRBV4-1,-,TRBJ1-1,CASRQGWDTEAFF,TGCGCCAGCAGACAGGGATGGGACACTGAAGCTTTCTTT
-,TRBV7-2,-,TRBJ2-5,CASSRGQLETQYF,TGTGCCAGCAGCCGGGGACAACTGGAGACCCAGTACTTC
-,TRBV11-2,TRBD2,TRBJ2-3,CASSLGSGLAADTQYF,TGTGCCAGCAGCTTAGGCTCGGGACTAGCGGCAGATACGCAGTATTTT
few,TRBV11-1,-,TRBJ2-4,CASSLTGHHPKNIQYF,TGTGCCAGCAGCTTAACAGGGCACCACCCAAAAAACATTCAGTACTTC
-,TRBV7-9,TRBD1,TRBJ1-2,CASSLARAGQSGYTF,TGTGCCAGCAGCTTAGCGCGGGCGGGACAGAGCGGCTACACCTTC
many,TRBV7-2,-,TRBJ2-2,CASSFRQGGGELFF,TGTGCCAGCAGCTTCCGGCAGGGAGGCGGGGAGCTGTTTTTT
few,TRBV5-1,TRBD2,TRBJ2-1,CASSPALAGGQNEQFF,TGCGCCAGCAGCCCCGCCCTAGCGGGGGGGCAGAATGAGCAGTTCTTC
-,TRBV25-1,-,TRBJ2-1,CASTEDNEQFF,TGTGCCAGCACTGAAGACAATGAGCAGTTCTTC
few,TRBV15,-,TRBJ2-1,CATSSGIEQFF,TGTGCCACCAGCAGTGGGATAGAGCAGTTCTTC